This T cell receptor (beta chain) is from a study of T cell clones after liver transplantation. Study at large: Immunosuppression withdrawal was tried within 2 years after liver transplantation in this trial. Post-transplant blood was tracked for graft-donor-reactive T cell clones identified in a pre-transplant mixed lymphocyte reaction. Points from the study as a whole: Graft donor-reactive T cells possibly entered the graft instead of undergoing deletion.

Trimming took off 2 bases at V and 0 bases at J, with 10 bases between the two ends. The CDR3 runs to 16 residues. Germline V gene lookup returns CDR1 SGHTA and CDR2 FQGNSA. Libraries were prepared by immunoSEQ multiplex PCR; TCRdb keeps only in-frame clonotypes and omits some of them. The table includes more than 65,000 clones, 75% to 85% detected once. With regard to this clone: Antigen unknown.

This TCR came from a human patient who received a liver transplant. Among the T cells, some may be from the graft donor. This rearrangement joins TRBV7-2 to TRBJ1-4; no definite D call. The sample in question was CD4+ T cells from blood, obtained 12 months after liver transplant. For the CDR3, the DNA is TGTGCCAGCAGCTTATATCAGGTCTCAACTAATGAAAAACTGTTTTTT. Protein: CASSLYQVSTNEKLFF.